The entry that follows covers one TCR beta chain sequence. The antigen is undetermined. Germline trimming cut 7 bases from V and 4 bases from J; bases unmatched to any gene: 1. The CDR3 is 11 residues long. The germline V gene has CDR1 SQVTM and CDR2 ANQGSEA. TCRdb's table, derived via immunoSEQ multiplex PCR, lists solely in-frame clones and lacks some. The table includes just over 150,000 clones, roughly nine tenths detected once. This specimen comes from a study of T cell responses to AZD1222 COVID-19 vaccine. Study-level results: Across the whole spike, CD4 TCRs peaked at regions 160-218 and 743-854.

The rearrangement joins TRBV29-1 to TRBJ2-3; TRBD2 agrees at 8 bases. The source material was peripheral blood, sampled on day 0 of AZD1222 vaccination. This TCR derives from an adult in good health. CDR3 loop: CSGTSSDTQYF. In DNA, the CDR3 is TGCAGCGGGACTAGCTCAGATACGCAGTATTTT.